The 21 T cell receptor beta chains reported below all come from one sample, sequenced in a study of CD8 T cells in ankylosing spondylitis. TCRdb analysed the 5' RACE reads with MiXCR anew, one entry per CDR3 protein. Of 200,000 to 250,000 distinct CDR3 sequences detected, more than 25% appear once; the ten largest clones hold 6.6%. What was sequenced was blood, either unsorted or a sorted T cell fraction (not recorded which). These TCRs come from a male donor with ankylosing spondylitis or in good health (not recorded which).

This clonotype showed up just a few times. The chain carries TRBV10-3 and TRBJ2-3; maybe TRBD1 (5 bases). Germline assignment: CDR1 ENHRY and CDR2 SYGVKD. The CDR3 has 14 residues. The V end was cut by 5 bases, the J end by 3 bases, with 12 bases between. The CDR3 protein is CAISLQGRTDTQYF. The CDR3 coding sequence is TGTGCCATCAGTCTGCAGGGAAGGACAGATACGCAGTATTTT.

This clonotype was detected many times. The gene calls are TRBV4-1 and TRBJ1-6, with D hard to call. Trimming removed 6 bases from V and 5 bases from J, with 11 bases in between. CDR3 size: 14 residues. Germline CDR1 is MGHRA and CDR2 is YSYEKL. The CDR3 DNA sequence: TGCGCCAGCAGTCCAGGACGGAATAATTCACCCCTCCACTTT. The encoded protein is CASSPGRNNSPLHF.

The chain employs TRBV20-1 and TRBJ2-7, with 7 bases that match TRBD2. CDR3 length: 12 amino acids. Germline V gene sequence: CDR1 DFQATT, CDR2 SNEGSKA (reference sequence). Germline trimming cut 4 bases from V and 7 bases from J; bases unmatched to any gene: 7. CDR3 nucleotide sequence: TGCAGTGCTACTAGCGGCCCTGAGGAGCAGTACTTC. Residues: CSATSGPEEQYF.

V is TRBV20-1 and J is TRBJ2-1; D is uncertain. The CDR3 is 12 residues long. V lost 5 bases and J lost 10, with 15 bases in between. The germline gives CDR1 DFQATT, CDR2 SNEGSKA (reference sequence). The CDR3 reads CSALTAQWEQFF. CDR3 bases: TGCAGTGCTCTTACTGCTCAGTGGGAGCAGTTCTTC.

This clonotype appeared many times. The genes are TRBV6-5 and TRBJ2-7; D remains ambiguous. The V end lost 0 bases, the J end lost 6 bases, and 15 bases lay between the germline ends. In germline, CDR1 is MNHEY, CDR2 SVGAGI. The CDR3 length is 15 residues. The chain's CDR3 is CASSYSPLRDFEQYF. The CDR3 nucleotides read TGTGCCAGCAGTTACTCTCCCTTACGAGATTTCGAGCAGTACTTC.

CDR3 nucleotide sequence: TGCAGCGTCATCCACCAAAGATTACGGACCCAGTACTTC. Translated, it gives CSVIHQRLRTQYF. J is TRBJ2-5 and V is TRBV29-1, with D unresolved. V gave up 6 bases and J gave up 7 bases, with 18 bases separating them. CDR1 is SQVTM and CDR2 is ANQGSEA in the germline V gene. The CDR3 spans 13 residues.

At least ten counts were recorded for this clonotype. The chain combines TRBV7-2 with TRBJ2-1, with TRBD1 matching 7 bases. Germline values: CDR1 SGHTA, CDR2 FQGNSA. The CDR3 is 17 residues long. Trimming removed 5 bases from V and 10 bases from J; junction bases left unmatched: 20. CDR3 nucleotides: TGTGCCAGCAGCCCCCTAGCCCGGGACAGAGGATTTTCGGAGCAGTTCTTC. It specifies CASSPLARDRGFSEQFF.

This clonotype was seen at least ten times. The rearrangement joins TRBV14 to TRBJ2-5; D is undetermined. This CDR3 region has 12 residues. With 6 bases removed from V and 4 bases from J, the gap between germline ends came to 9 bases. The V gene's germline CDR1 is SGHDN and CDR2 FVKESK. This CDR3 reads CASSKGLETQYF. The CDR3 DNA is TGTGCCAGCAGTAAGGGTTTAGAGACCCAGTACTTC.

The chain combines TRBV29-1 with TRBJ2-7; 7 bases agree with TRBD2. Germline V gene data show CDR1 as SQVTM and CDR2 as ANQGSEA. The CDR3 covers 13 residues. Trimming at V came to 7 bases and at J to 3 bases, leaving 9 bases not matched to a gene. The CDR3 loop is CSASGGSYYEQYF. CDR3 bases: TGCAGCGCATCCGGCGGGAGCTACTACGAGCAGTACTTC.

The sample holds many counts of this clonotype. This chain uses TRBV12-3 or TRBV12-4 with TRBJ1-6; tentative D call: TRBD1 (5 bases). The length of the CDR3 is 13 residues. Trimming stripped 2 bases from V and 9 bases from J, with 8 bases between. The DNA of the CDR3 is TGTGCCAGCAGTTTAAACAGGCGTTCACCCCTCCACTTT. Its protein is CASSLNRRSPLHF.

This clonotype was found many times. CDR3 nucleotides: TGCAGCGTAGGGACAGGGGAGGATACGCAGTATTTT. Translated, it gives CSVGTGEDTQYF. The rearrangement joins TRBV29-1 to TRBJ2-3; 10 nucleotides agree with TRBD1. Trimming removed 6 bases from V and 6 bases from J; junction bases left unmatched: 3. This CDR3 contains 12 residues. From germline, CDR1 is SQVTM and CDR2 ANQGSEA.

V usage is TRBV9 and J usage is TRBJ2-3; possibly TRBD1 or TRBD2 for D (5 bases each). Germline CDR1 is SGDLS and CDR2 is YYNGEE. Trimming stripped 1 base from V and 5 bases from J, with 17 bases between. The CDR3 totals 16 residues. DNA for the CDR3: TGTGCCAGCAGCGTACGGGGCGTGGGAGCCGAAGATACGCAGTATTTT. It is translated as CASSVRGVGAEDTQYF.

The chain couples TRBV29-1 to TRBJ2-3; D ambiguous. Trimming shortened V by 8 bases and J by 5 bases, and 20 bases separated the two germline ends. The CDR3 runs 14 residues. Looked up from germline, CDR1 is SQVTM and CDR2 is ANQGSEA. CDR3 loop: CSLQGPVKRDTQYF. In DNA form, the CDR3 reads TGCAGCCTTCAAGGCCCAGTTAAGAGAGATACGCAGTATTTT.

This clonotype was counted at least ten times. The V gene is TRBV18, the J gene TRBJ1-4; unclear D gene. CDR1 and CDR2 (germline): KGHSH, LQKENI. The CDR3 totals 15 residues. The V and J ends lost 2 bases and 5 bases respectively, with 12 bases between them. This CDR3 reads CASSPSIQKNEKLFF. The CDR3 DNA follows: TGTGCCAGCTCACCATCTATACAAAAGAATGAAAAACTGTTTTTT.

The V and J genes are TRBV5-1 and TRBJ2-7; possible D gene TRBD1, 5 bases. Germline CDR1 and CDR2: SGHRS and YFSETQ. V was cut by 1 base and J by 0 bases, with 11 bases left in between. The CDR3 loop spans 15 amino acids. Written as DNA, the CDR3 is TGCGCCAGCAGCTTGACAGGCCAAAGCTCCTACGAGCAGTACTTC. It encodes CASSLTGQSSYEQYF. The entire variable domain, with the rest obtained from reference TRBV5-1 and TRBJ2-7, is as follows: KAGVTQTPRYLIKTRGQQVTLSCSPISGHRSVSWYQQTPGQGLQFLFEYFSETQRNKGNFPGRFSGRQFSNSRSEMNVSTLELGDSALYLCASSLTGQSSYEQYFGPGTRLTVT.

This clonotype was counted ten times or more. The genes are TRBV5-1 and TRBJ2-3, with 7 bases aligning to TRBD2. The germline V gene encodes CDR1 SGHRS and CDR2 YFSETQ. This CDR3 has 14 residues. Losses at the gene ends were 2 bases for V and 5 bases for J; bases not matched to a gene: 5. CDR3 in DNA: TGCGCCAGCAGCTTCGGGGGGTCTGGAGATACGCAGTATTTT. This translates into CASSFGGSGDTQYF.

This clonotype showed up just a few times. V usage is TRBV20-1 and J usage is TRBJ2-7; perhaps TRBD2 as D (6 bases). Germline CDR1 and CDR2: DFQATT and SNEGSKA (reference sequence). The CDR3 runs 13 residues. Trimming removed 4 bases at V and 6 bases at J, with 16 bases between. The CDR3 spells CSATRPSEGEQYF. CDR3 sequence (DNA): TGCAGTGCTACGAGGCCTAGCGAAGGCGAGCAGTACTTC.

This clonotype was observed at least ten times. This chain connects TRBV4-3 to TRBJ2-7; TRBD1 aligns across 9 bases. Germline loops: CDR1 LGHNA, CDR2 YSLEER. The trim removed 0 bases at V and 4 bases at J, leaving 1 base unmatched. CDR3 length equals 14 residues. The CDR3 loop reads CASSQEDRGYEQYF. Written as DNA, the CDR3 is TGCGCCAGCAGCCAAGAGGACAGGGGATACGAGCAGTACTTC.

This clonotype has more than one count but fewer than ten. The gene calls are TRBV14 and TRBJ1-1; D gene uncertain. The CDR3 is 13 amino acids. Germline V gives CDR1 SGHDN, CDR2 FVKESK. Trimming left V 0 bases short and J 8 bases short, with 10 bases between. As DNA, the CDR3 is TGTGCCAGCAGCCAAGATCGCCATGTCGAAGCTTTCTTT. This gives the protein CASSQDRHVEAFF.

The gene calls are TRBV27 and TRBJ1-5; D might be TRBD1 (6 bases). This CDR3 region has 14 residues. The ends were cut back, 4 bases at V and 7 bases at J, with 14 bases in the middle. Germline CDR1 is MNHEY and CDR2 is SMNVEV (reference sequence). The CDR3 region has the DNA TGTGCCAGCAGTTCCAGGGGTTGGGGACAGCCCCAGCATTTT. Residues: CASSSRGWGQPQHF.

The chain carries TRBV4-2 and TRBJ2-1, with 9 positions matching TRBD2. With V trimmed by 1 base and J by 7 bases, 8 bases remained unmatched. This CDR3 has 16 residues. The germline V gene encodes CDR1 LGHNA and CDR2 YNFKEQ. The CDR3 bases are TGTGCCAGCAGCCAAGGGGCGGGAGGGCCGTTTAATGAGCAGTTCTTC. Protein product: CASSQGAGGPFNEQFF.